This T cell receptor beta chain comes out of a study of blood T cell repertoires in COVID-19 (dated by TCRdb to 2020 to 2021). As for the study more broadly: Collaborator samples came from the United States, Italy and Spain and covered acute and convalescent phases of COVID-19. Subjects who had been exposed to COVID-19, were actively infected with it, or had recovered from it provided the deeply sampled blood TCRbeta repertoires that made up the dataset. The repertoires were released in a freely available public database meant as a resource for research on the immune response to SARS-CoV-2. The samples were drawn from two sources: the first 160 participants of the ongoing ImmuneRACE study, and 1,254 subjects contributed by 6 global collaborators. The material from the prospective study consisted of cDNA or gDNA derived from T cells, B-cell-depleted T cells, or PBMCs. HLA class I and class II types, where available, came from metadata supplied by the sample provider rather than from assay-based typing. Nearly every sample came with metadata listing a de-identified subject ID, COVID-19 status, age in years and sex. Overall study results and their limits: The quantity of clinical and demographic metadata differed by source and by participant and was supplied without curation.

Collaborating institutions collected whole blood in K2EDTA tubes following their own protocols. For TCRbeta analysis, collaborators shipped samples as frozen whole blood, isolated PBMCs, or DNA extracted from either of those sample types. Worth noting for this clone: Its antigen is not yet known. No much larger clonotype is one base removed from it; base qualities were not supplied.

The CDR3 runs 16 residues from the cysteine to the phenylalanine. CDR3 DNA only is kept here, 48 bases in frame from base 1. Sequences LGHNA (CDR1) and YNFKEQ (CDR2) are obtained from the germline V gene. Trimming takes 4 bases from V and 0 bases from J, and the germline ends sit 12 bases apart. TCRbeta CDR3 regions were amplified from genomic DNA using the immunoSEQ Assay, a bias-controlled multiplex PCR. Processing in the source paper ran as follows. The number of nucleated cells in each sample was estimated from the amplification of reference gene primers within the assay. To quantify the absolute abundance of each unique TCRbeta CDR3 rearrangement, sequence reads were collapsed and filtered. For each sample, productive Simpson clonality was calculated as the square root of Simpson's diversity index over productive rearrangements. TCRdb's version of the immuneACCESS table is confined to in-frame rearrangements and falls short of the full clone set. An unresolved V gene accounts for under half of the shortfall where checked; the remainder is of unknown origin. The V and J calls and clone size were taken over from that table, and D and trimming were inferred from the DNA. The sample data list some 350,000 clones, and around 87% of these were observed just once. Approximately 6.2% of the sample comes from the top ten.

The specimen was peripheral blood. The sequence came from a man aged 18 to 35 with active or convalescent COVID-19. The chain links TRBV4-2 with TRBJ2-2; the D gene assignment is ambiguous. The DNA reads TGTGCCAGCAGCCCCCCCTTAGCCACGAACACCGGGGAGCTGTTTTTT. This gives the protein CASSPPLATNTGELFF.